Listed below are T cell receptor beta chains from one sample, sequenced in a study of T cells after yellow fever vaccination. One entry per CDR3 protein, called by TCRdb with MiXCR from the 5' RACE reads. Seen here are about 60,000 distinct CDR3 sequences, approximately 7% observed once, and the top ten hold 40%. Here the sequenced sample was CD8+ T cells sorted from PBMCs, taken on the day of the first yellow fever vaccination. The receptors were sampled from a man younger than 35 who received the YFV17D yellow fever vaccine. Both conserved end residues are trimmed from each CDR3. Fields, in order: D gene, J gene, V gene, CDR3 protein. The D gene is left open where the match is weak.

d_call: TRBD1
j_call: TRBJ1-1
v_call: TRBV7-9
cdr3_aa: ASSAGQGETEAF

d_call: NA
j_call: TRBJ1-4
v_call: TRBV4-1
cdr3_aa: ASSHEAGGADNEKLF

d_call: NA
j_call: TRBJ2-2
v_call: TRBV9
cdr3_aa: ASSVGLGELF

d_call: TRBD1
j_call: TRBJ2-3
v_call: TRBV11-2
cdr3_aa: ASSDPGQNTQY

d_call: NA
j_call: TRBJ1-5
v_call: TRBV5-5
cdr3_aa: ASSSGRRDHSKQPQH

d_call: NA
j_call: TRBJ2-2
v_call: TRBV12-3/TRBV12-4
cdr3_aa: ASSLYTRRDTGELF

d_call: NA
j_call: TRBJ2-5
v_call: TRBV28
cdr3_aa: ASSYSQETQY

d_call: NA
j_call: TRBJ2-2
v_call: TRBV4-1
cdr3_aa: ASSQTTPENTGELF

d_call: TRBD2
j_call: TRBJ2-3
v_call: TRBV7-2
cdr3_aa: ASSWASGVADTQY

d_call: TRBD1
j_call: TRBJ2-7
v_call: TRBV7-8
cdr3_aa: ASNRDSSYEQY

d_call: NA
j_call: TRBJ1-6
v_call: TRBV25-1
cdr3_aa: ASSEGGYNSPLH

d_call: TRBD2
j_call: TRBJ2-7
v_call: TRBV6-1
cdr3_aa: ATKLASGSYEQY

d_call: TRBD1
j_call: TRBJ2-1
v_call: TRBV27
cdr3_aa: ASSLRTGGPGNEQF

d_call: NA
j_call: TRBJ1-5
v_call: TRBV6-2/TRBV6-3
cdr3_aa: ASSYPTGNQPQH

d_call: NA
j_call: TRBJ2-5
v_call: TRBV7-9
cdr3_aa: ASSKGLEETQY

d_call: TRBD1
j_call: TRBJ1-6
v_call: TRBV4-1
cdr3_aa: ASSHPSTGAEGSPLH

d_call: NA
j_call: TRBJ2-5
v_call: TRBV7-8
cdr3_aa: ASSSPGYYDYDKETQY

d_call: TRBD2
j_call: TRBJ2-5
v_call: TRBV5-6
cdr3_aa: ASSLWGGFTRETQY

d_call: NA
j_call: TRBJ2-3
v_call: TRBV9
cdr3_aa: ASSVDVGGGTDTQY

d_call: NA
j_call: TRBJ2-1
v_call: TRBV5-6
cdr3_aa: AMSPGGQHNEQF

d_call: NA
j_call: TRBJ1-1
v_call: TRBV7-6
cdr3_aa: ASSLKRNGGTRGDTEAF

d_call: TRBD2
j_call: TRBJ2-3
v_call: TRBV29-1
cdr3_aa: SVDTGGPHTQY